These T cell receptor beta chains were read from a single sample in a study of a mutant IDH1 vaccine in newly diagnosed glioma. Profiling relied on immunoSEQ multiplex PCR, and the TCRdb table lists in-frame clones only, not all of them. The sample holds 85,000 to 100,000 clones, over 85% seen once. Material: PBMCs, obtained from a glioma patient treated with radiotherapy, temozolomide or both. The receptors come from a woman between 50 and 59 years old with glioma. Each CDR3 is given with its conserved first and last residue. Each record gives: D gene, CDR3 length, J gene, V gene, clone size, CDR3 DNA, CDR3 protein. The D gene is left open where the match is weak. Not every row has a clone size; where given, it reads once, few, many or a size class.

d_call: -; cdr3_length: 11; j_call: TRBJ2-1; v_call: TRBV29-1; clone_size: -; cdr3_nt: TGCAGCGTTGCGTTGGTGCCCACTCAGTTCTTC; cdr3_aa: CSVALVPTQFF
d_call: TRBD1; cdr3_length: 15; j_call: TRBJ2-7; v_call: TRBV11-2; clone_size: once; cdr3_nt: TGTGCCAGCACCCCCGGGACAGGGGGACCATACGAGCAGTACTTC; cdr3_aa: CASTPGTGGPYEQYF
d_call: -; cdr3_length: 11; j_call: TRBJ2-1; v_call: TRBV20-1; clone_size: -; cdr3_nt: TGCAGGGCGTTTGGTTTGAATGAGCAGTTCTTC; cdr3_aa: CRAFGLNEQFF
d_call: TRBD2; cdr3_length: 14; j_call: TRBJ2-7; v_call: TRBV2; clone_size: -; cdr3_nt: TGTGCCAGCAGCGCGGGACTAGCGGGAGACGAGCAGTACTTC; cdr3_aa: CASSAGLAGDEQYF
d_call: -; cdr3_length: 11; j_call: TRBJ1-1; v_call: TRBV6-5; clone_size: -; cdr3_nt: TGTGCCAGCAGCATAGGAGTTGAAGCTTTCTTT; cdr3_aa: CASSIGVEAFF
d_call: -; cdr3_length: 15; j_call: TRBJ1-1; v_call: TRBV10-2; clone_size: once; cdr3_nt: TGCGCCAGCAGTGATAGGGTGTCTTTGAACACTGAAGCTTTCTTT; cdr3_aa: CASSDRVSLNTEAFF
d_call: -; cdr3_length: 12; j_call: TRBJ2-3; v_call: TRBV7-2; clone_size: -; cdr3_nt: TGTGCCAGCAGCGCTTACACAGATACGCAGTATTTT; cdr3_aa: CASSAYTDTQYF
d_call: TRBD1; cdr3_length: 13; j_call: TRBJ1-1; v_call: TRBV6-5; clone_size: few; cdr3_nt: TGTGCCAGCACCGGAACAGGGGGCACTGAAGCTTTCTTT; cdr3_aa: CASTGTGGTEAFF
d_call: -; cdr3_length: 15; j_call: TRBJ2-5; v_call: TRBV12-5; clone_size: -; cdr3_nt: TGTGCTAGTGGTTTGGTACCGGGGGAACAAGAGACCCAGTACTTC; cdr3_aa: CASGLVPGEQETQYF
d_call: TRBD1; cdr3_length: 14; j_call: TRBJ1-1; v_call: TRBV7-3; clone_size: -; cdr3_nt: TGTGCCAGCAGCTCGGGACAGGGAAACACTGAAGCTTTCTTT; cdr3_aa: CASSSGQGNTEAFF
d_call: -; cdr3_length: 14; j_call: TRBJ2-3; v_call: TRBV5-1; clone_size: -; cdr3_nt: TGCGCCAGCACCCGAGGGGGGAACACAGATACGCAGTATTTT; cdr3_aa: CASTRGGNTDTQYF
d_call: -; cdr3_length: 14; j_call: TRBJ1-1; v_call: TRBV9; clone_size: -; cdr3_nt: TGTGCCAGCAGCGTGGAGGGGGAGAAGCTTGAAGCTTTCTTT; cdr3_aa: CASSVEGEKLEAFF
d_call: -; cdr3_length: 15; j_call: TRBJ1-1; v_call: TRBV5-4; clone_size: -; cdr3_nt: TGTGCCAGCAGCTCCCCAGGGCAGGGTGACACTGAAGCTTTCTTT; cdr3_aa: CASSSPGQGDTEAFF
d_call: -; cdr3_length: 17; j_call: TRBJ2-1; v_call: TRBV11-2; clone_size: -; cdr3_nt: TGTGCCAGCAGCTTAGGACTGGCCGCTGGGCCACGGGATGAGCAGTTCTTC; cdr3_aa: CASSLGLAAGPRDEQFF
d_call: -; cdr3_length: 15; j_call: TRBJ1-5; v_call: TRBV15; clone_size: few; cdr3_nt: TGTGCCACCAGCAGAGACAGGGAATACAATCAGCCCCAGCATTTT; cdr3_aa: CATSRDREYNQPQHF
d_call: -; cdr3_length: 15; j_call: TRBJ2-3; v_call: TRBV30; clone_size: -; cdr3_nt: TGTGCCTGGAGTTATGGCAGCGCCACCACAGATACGCAGTATTTT; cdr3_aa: CAWSYGSATTDTQYF
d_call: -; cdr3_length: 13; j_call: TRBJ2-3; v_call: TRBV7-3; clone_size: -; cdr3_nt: TGTGCCAGCAGCTCCGGGGTCACAGATACGCAGTATTTT; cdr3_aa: CASSSGVTDTQYF
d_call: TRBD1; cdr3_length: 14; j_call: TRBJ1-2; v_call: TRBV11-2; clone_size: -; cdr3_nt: TGTGCCAGCAGCTTGGGACAGGGTGGTAATGGCTACACCTTC; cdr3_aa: CASSLGQGGNGYTF
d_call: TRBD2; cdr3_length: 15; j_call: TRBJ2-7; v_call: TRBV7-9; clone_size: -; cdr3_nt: TGTGCCAGCACCATTACGGGACTAGGAGTCTACGAGCAGTACTTC; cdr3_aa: CASTITGLGVYEQYF
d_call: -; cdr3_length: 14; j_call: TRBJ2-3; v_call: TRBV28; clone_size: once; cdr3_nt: TGTGCCAGCAGTTTCCAAGGGGGGACAGATACGCAGTATTTT; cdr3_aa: CASSFQGGTDTQYF
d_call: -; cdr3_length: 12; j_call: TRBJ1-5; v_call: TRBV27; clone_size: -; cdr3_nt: TGTGCCAGCAGTACGGGCTCAGTTGCCCAGCATTTT; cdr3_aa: CASSTGSVAQHF
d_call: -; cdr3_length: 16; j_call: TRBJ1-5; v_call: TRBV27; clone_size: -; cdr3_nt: TGTGCCAGCAGTTTTGGGGCTTTAGGAAGCAATCAGCCCCAGCATTTT; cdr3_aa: CASSFGALGSNQPQHF
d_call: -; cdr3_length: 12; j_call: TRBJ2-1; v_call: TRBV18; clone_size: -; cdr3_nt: TGTGCCAGCTCACCTGGGGTAAATGAGCAGTTCTTC; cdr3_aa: CASSPGVNEQFF
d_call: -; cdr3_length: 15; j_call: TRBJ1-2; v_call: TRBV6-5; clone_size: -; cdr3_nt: TGTGCCAGCAGTTCACCGGGACCGGGAGGGTATGGCTACACCTTC; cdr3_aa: CASSSPGPGGYGYTF
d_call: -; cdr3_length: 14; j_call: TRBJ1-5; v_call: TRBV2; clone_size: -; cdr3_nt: TGTGCCAGCAGTGACAGGGAGAGGAATCAGCCCCAGCATTTT; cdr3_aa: CASSDRERNQPQHF
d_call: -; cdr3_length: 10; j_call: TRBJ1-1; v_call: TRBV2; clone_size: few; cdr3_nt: TGTGCCAGCAGGGGTAAAACGGCTTTCTTT; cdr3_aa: CASRGKTAFF
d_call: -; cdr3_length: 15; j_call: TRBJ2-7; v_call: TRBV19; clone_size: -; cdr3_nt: TGTGCCAGTAGTATAGCCTCGGTGGGTGCAAGGGAGCAGTACTTC; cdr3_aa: CASSIASVGAREQYF
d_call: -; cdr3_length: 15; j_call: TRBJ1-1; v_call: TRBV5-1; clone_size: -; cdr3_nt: TGCGCCAGCAGCTATGCCCGTGGGACGGACACTGAAGCTTTCTTT; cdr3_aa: CASSYARGTDTEAFF
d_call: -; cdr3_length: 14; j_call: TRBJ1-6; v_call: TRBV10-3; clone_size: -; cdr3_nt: TGTGCCATCAGTGGGGGAGGGAATAATTCACCCCTCCACTTT; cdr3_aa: CAISGGGNNSPLHF
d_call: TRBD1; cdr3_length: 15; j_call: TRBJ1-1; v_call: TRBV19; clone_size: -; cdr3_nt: TGTGCCAGTAGTATAGCAACAGGGGGCGAGACTGAAGCTTTCTTT; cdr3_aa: CASSIATGGETEAFF
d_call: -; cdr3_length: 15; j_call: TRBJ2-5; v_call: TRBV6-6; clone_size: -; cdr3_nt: TGTGCCAGCAGTTACTGGCAGGGGGGGCAAGAGACCCAGTACTTC; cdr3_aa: CASSYWQGGQETQYF
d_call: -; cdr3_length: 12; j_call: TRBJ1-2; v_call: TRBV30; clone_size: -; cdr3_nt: TGTGCCTTTCCCGACGGAAACTATGGCTACACCTTC; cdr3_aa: CAFPDGNYGYTF
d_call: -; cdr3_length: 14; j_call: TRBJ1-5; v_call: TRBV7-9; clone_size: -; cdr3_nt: TGTGCCAGCAGCCCGGACTACAGCAATCAGCCCCAGCATTTT; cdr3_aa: CASSPDYSNQPQHF
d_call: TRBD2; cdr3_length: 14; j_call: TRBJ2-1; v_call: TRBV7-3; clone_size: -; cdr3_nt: TGTGCCAGCAGCTTGGGACTAGCCTTCGATGAGCAGTTCTTC; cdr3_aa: CASSLGLAFDEQFF
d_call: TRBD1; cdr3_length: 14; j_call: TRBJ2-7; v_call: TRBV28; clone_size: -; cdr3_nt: TGTGCCAGCACCACCGCAAACAGGGGTGGCGAGCAGTACTTC; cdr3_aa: CASTTANRGGEQYF
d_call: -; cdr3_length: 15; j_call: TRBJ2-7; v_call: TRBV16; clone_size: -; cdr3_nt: TGTGCCAGCAGCCAATCTAGGGCAGGAAGGTTAGAGAAGTACTTC; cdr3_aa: CASSQSRAGRLEKYF
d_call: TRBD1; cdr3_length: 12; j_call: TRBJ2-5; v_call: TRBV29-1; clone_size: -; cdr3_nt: TGCAGCGTTGATCGGGACAGGGAGGGCCAGTACTTC; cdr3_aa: CSVDRDREGQYF
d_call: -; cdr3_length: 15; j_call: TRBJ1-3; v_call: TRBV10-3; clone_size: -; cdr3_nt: TGTGCCATCAGTGAGTTCCAGAGCTCTGGAAACACCATATATTTT; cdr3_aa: CAISEFQSSGNTIYF
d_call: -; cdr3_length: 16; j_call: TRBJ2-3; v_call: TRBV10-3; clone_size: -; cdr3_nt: TGTGCCATCAGTGAGATGCGGGCGCCGAGCACAGATACGCAGTATTTT; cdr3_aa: CAISEMRAPSTDTQYF
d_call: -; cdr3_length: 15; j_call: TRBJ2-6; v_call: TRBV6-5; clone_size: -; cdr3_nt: TGTGCCAGCATAGGGCGGACCTCTGGGGCCAACGTCCTGACTTTC; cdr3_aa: CASIGRTSGANVLTF
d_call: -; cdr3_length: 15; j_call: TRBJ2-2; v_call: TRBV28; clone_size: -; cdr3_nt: TGTGCCAGCAGTTTAGGCGGAGGGAACACCGGGGAGCTGTTTTTT; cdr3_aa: CASSLGGGNTGELFF
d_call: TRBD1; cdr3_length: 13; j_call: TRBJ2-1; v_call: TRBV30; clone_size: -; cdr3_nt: TGTGCCTGGAGTCTAACCGGGACAGGTCAGCAGTTCTTC; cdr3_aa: CAWSLTGTGQQFF
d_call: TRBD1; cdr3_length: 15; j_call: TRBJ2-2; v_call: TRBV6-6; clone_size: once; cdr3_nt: TGTGCCAGCAGTTACTGGACAGGGGATACCGGGGAGCTGTTTTTT; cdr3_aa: CASSYWTGDTGELFF
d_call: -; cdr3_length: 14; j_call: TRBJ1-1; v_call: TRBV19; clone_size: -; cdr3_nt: TGTGCCAGTGCAGACCGGGAAGCTCAAACTGAAGCTTTCTTT; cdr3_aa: CASADREAQTEAFF
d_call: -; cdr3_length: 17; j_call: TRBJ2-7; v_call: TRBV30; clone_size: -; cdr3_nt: TGTGCCTGGAGTGTACCCGTGTGGGCAAGGGGCTCCTACGAGCAGTACTTC; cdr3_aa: CAWSVPVWARGSYEQYF
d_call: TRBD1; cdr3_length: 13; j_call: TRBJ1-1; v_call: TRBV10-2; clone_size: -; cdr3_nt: TGCGCCAGCAGTTTTACAGGGGGGACTGAAGCTTTCTTT; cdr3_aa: CASSFTGGTEAFF
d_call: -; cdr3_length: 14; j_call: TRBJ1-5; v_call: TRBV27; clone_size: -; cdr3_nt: TGTGCCAGCAGTTTAACAGGGTCGACTCAGCCCCAGCATTTT; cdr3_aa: CASSLTGSTQPQHF
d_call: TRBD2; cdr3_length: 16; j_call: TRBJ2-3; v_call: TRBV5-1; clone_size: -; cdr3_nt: TGCGCCAGCAGCTCCGGACTAGCGGGAGGTGGAGATACGCAGTATTTT; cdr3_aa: CASSSGLAGGGDTQYF
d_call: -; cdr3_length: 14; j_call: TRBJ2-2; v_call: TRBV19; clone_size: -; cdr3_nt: TGTGCCAGTAGTATATGGCAAGCAACCGGGGAGCTGTTTTTT; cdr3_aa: CASSIWQATGELFF
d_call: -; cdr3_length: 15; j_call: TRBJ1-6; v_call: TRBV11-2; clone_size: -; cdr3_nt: TGTGCCAGCAGCCCCCATTCTGCCTATAATTCACCCCTCCACTTT; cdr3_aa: CASSPHSAYNSPLHF
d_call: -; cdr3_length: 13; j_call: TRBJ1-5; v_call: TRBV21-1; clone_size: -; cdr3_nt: TGTGCCAGCGTCAGGGAACGCAATCAGCCCCAGCATTTT; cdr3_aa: CASVRERNQPQHF
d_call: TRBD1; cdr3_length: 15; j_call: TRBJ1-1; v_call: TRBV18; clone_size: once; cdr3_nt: TGTGCCAGCTCACCGAGCAGGGGGCATGAGGGTGAAGCTTTCTTT; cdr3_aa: CASSPSRGHEGEAFF
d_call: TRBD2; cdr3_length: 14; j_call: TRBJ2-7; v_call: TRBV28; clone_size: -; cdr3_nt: TGTGCCAGCAGTTTTAGCGGGAGTAAGGACGAGCAGTACTTC; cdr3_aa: CASSFSGSKDEQYF
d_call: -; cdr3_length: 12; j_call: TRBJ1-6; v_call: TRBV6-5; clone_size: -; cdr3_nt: TGTGCCAGCAGTTACCTGAATTCACCCCTCCACTTT; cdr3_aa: CASSYLNSPLHF
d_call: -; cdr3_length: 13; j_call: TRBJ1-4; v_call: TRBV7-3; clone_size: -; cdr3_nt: TGTGCCAGCAGCCCAAACAGGCACGAAAAACTGTTTTTT; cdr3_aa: CASSPNRHEKLFF